Here is one T cell receptor (beta chain) with its context. Its antigen is undetermined. CDR1 is SGDLS, CDR2 YYNGEE, per germline. This CDR3 is built from 15 residues. Trimming cost V 6 bases and J 0 bases, with 14 bases left between them. The sample comes from a study of T cells after yellow fever vaccination. Broader study findings: The presence of abundant clonotypes contaminating from the bulk population was possible in FACS-sorted repertoires. The booster response re-showed most primary clones: around 96% CD4, approximately 86% CD8.

TCRdb processed the 5' RACE reads anew with MiXCR; each CDR3 protein has one entry. The sample has hundreds of thousands of distinct CDR3 sequences, 13% seen once. This material consisted of PBMCs, taken on the day of the yellow fever booster vaccination. The clonotype was recovered from a man aged 25 to 40 who received the YFV17D yellow fever vaccine. The V gene is TRBV9, the J gene TRBJ2-3; D not certain. The CDR3 DNA follows: TGTGCCAGCAACGATCTTGGAGTGAGCACAGATACGCAGTATTTT. This encodes CASNDLGVSTDTQYF. Variable domain in full (rest from reference TRBV9 and TRBJ2-3): DSGVTQTPKHLITATGQRVTLRCSPRSGDLSVYWYQQSLDQGLQFLIQYYNGEERAKGNILERFSAQQFPDLHSELNLSSLELGDSALYFCASNDLGVSTDTQYFGPGTRLTVL.